Below, 7 T cell receptor beta chains from the same sample are listed, as sequenced in a study of T-cell memory formation after mild COVID-19. Using its own MiXCR run on the 5' RACE reads, TCRdb lists one record per CDR3 protein. The profile shows 340,000 or so distinct CDR3 sequences, roughly 13% of them singletons. Sample: PBMCs or a T cell subset sorted from them (not recorded which). The receptors were gathered from a man younger than 35 who had mild COVID-19 (a few samples of this study predate the infection). Cell type and time point are not known.

The rearrangement uses TRBV5-1 and TRBJ2-7, with a tentative D call TRBD1 (7 bases). Trimming removed 4 bases from V and 2 bases from J, with 13 bases in between. Germline V gives CDR1 SGHRS, CDR2 YFSETQ. The CDR3 is 14 amino acids. The CDR3 spells CASSGGTATYEQYF. The DNA for the CDR3 is TGCGCCAGCAGCGGAGGGACAGCCACCTACGAGCAGTACTTC.

The rearrangement links TRBV4-1 to TRBJ2-5; TRBD1 agrees at 10 bases. Germline lookup yields CDR1 MGHRA and CDR2 YSYEKL. V lost 0 bases, J lost 1 base, and 5 bases stayed unmatched. The CDR3 sequence is 17 residues long. CDR3: CASSQDRTGGLQETQYF. The CDR3 DNA reads TGCGCCAGCAGCCAAGATCGGACAGGGGGACTCCAAGAGACCCAGTACTTC.

The CDR3 nucleotides read TGCAGTGCTAGAGAGGGCAGGGGAGTGGCTGAAGCTTTCTTT. The encoded protein is CSAREGRGVAEAFF. The chain has TRBV20-1 and TRBJ1-1; TRBD1 is a possible D gene (6 bases). The CDR3 is 14 residues long. The germline V gene has CDR1 DFQATT and CDR2 SNEGSKA (reference sequence). The V gene lost 0 bases and the J gene lost 6 bases, with 14 bases spanning the gap.

This clonotype was seen a few times. The V call is TRBV6-5, the J call TRBJ2-1, with 7 bases identical to TRBD1. V shed 0 bases, J shed 4 bases, and the junction held 0 bases outside the gene matches. This CDR3 comprises 14 residues. Germline-derived CDR1 and CDR2 are MNHEY and SVGAGI. The CDR3 bases are TGTGCCAGCAGTTACTCGGGACAGTACAATGAGCAGTTCTTC. As protein: CASSYSGQYNEQFF.

The CDR3 here is CASSLNGGLYYEQYV. In nucleotides, the CDR3 is TGTGCCAGCAGTTTAAACGGGGGCTTATACTACGAGCAGTACGTC. This chain links TRBV12-3 or TRBV12-4 with TRBJ2-7; D possibly matches TRBD1 or TRBD2 (6 bases each). Trimming took 2 bases from V and 3 from J, leaving 14 bases between them. CDR3 length equals 15 residues.

This clonotype was seen repeatedly, ten times or more. CDR3 bases: TGCGCCAGCAGTGGACAGGGGGCGAGGAATGAGCAGTTCTTC. Translating gives CASSGQGARNEQFF. The V gene is TRBV5-1, the J gene TRBJ2-1; 11 nucleotides align to TRBD1. V was clipped by 5 bases and J by 7 bases; unmatched bases: 5. Germline assignment: CDR1 SGHRS and CDR2 YFSETQ. The CDR3 sequence is 14 residues long.

The chain recombines TRBV20-1 with TRBJ1-6; no clear D. The CDR3 extends over 14 amino acids. V gave up 2 bases and J gave up 5 bases, with 10 bases separating them. The germline V gene has CDR1 DFQATT and CDR2 SNEGSKA (reference sequence). This chain's CDR3 is CSARRENDNSPLHF. The DNA of the CDR3 is TGCAGTGCTAGACGCGAGAACGATAATTCACCCCTCCACTTT.